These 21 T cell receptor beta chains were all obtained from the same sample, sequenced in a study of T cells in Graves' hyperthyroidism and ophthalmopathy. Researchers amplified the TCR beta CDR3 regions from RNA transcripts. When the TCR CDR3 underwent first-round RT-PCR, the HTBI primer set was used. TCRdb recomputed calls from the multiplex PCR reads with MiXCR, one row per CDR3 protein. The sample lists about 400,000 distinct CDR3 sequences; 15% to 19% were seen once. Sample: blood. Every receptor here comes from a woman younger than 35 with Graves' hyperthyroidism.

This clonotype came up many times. CDR3 residues: CATSREDRNQPQHF. CDR3 coding DNA: TGTGCCACCAGCAGAGAGGACAGGAATCAGCCCCAGCATTTT. The V and J genes are TRBV15 and TRBJ1-5; 7 nucleotides agree with TRBD1. The germline V gene has CDR1 LNHNV and CDR2 YYDKDF (reference sequence). CDR3 length: 14 residues. Trimming cost V 0 bases and J 4 bases; bases outside gene matches: 0.

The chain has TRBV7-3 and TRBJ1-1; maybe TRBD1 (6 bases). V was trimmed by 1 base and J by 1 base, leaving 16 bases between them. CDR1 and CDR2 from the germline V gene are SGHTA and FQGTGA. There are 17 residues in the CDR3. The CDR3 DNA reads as TGTGCCAGCAGCTTAAATAGCCGGGGGGGCAAGAACACTGAAGCTTTCTTT. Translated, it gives CASSLNSRGGKNTEAFF.

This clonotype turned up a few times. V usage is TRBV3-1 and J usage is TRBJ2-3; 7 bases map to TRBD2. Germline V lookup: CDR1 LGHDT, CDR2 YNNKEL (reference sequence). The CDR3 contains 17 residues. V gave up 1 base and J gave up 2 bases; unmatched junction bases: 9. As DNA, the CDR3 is TGTGCCAGCAGCCAAGCGGAAGGCGGGGGACTCACAGATACGCAGTATTTT. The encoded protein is CASSQAEGGGLTDTQYF.

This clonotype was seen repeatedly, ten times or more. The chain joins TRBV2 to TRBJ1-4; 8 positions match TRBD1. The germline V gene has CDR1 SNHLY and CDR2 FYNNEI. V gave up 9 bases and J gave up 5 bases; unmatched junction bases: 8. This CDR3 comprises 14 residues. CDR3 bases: TGTGCCAGTGGACGGACAGGGCGGAATGAAAAACTGTTTTTT. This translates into CASGRTGRNEKLFF.

In DNA form, the CDR3 reads TGTGCCAGCAGTTACACTCCGGGAAAACCGACCCCCTACGAGCAGTACTTC. Translating gives CASSYTPGKPTPYEQYF. The chain carries TRBV6-9 and TRBJ2-7, with D tentatively TRBD2 (5 bases). Germline CDR1 and CDR2: MNHGY and SVAAGI. Trimming took 3 bases from V and 2 from J, leaving 20 bases between them. The length of the CDR3 is 17 residues.

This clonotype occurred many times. The CDR3 spells CASSGTFTTDTQYF. CDR3 DNA: TGTGCCAGCAGCGGGACCTTTACCACAGATACGCAGTATTTT. The chain combines TRBV2 with TRBJ2-3; D tentatively fits TRBD1 or TRBD2 (5 bases each). Germline V gene lookup returns CDR1 SNHLY and CDR2 FYNNEI. Trimming cost V 6 bases and J 2 bases, with 12 bases left between them. This CDR3 contains 14 residues.

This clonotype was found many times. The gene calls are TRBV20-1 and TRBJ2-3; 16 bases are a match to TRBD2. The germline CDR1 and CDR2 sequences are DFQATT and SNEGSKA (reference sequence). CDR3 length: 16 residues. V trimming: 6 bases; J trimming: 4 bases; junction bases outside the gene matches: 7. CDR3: CSAPGLAGGLADTQYF. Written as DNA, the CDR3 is TGCAGTGCCCCGGGACTAGCGGGAGGGCTGGCAGATACGCAGTATTTT.

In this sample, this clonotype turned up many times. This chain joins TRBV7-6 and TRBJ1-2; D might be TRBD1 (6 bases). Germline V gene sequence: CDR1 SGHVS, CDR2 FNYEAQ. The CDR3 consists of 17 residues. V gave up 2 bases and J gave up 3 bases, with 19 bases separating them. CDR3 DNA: TGTGCCAGCAGCTTATCTTCAGGGGCCGCGCCCCACTATGGCTACACCTTC. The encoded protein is CASSLSSGAAPHYGYTF.

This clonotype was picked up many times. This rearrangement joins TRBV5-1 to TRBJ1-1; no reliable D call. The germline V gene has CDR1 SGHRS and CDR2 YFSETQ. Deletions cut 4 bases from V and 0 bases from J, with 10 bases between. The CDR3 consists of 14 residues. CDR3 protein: CASSLHRLNTEAFF. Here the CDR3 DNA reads TGCGCCAGCAGCCTGCACAGACTGAACACTGAAGCTTTCTTT.

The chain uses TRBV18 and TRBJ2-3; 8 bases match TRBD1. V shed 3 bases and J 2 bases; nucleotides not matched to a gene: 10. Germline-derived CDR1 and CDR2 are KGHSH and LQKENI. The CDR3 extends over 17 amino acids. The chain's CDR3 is CASSPFPGQGNTDTQYF. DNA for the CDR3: TGTGCCAGCTCACCGTTCCCAGGACAGGGTAACACAGATACGCAGTATTTT.

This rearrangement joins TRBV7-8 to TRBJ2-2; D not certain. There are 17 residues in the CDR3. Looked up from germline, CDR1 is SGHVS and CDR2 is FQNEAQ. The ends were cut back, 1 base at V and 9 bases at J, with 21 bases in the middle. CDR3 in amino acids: CASSLVPPAVGRRELFF. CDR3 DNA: TGTGCCAGCAGCTTAGTCCCCCCCGCGGTAGGTCGTCGGGAGCTGTTTTTT.

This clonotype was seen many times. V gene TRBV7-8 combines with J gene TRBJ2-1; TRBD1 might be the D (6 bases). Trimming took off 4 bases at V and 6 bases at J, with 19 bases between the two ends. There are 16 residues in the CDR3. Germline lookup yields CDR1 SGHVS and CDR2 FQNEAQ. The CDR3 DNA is TGTGCCAGCAGCTCCTACAGGGCAGGAAGCGCCAATGAGCAGTTCTTC. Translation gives CASSSYRAGSANEQFF. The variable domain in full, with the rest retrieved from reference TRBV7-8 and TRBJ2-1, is GAGVSQSPRYKVAKRGQDVALRCDPISGHVSLFWYQQALGQGPEFLTYFQNEAQLDKSGLPSDRFFAERPEGSVSTLKIQRTQQEDSAVYLCASSSYRAGSANEQFFGPGTRLTVL.

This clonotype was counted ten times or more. The CDR3 reads CASSEAGDDGYTF. CDR3 sequence (DNA): TGTGCCAGCAGTGAAGCTGGGGATGATGGCTACACCTTC. V gene TRBV6-1 combines with J gene TRBJ1-2; D gene ambiguous. The V end lost 0 bases, the J end lost 6 bases, and 8 bases lay between the germline ends. Germline CDR1 reads MNHNS; CDR2 reads SASEGT. The length of the CDR3 is 13 residues.

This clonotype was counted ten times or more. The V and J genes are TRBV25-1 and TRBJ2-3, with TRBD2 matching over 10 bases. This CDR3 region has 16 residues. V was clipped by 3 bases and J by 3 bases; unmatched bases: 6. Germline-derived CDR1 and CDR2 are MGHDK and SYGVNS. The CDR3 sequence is CASSDLAGEITDTQYF. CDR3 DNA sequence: TGTGCCAGCAGTGATCTAGCGGGAGAGATAACAGATACGCAGTATTTT.

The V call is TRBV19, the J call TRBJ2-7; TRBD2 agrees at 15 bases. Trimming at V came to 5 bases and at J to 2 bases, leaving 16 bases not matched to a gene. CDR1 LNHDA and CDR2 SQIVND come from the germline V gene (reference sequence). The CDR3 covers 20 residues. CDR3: CASSPGTVPRTSGGAYEQYF. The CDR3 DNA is TGTGCCAGTAGTCCTGGGACGGTACCGCGGACTAGCGGGGGGGCCTACGAGCAGTACTTC.

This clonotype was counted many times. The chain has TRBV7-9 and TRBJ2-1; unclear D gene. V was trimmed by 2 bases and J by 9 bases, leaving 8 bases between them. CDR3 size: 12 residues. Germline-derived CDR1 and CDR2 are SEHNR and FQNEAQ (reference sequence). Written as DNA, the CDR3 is TGTGCCAGCAGCTTAACGTCGGCTGAGCAGTTCTTC. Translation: CASSLTSAEQFF. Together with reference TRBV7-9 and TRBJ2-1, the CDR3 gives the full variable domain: DTGVSQNPRHKITKRGQNVTFRCDPISEHNRLYWYRQTLGQGPEFLTYFQNEAQLEKSRLLSDRFSAERPKGSFSTLEIQRTEQGDSAMYLCASSLTSAEQFFGPGTRLTVL.

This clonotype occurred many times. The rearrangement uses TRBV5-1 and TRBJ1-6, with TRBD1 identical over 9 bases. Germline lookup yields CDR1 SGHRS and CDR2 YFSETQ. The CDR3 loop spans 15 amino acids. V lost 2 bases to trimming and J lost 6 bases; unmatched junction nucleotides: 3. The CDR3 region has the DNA TGCGCCAGCAGCTTCCGGGACAGGGCTAATTCACCCCTCCACTTT. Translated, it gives CASSFRDRANSPLHF.

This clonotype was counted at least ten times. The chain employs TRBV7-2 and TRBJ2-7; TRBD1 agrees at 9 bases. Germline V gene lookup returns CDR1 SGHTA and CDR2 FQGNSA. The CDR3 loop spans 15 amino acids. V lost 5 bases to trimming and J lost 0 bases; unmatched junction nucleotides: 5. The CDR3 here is CASSPGQGSSYEQYF. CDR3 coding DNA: TGTGCCAGCAGCCCGGGACAGGGAAGCTCCTACGAGCAGTACTTC. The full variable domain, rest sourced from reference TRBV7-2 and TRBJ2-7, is GAGVSQSPSNKVTEKGKDVELRCDPISGHTALYWYRQSLGQGLEFLIYFQGNSAPDKSGLPSDRFSAERTGGSVSTLTIQRTQQEDSAVYLCASSPGQGSSYEQYFGPGTRLTVT.

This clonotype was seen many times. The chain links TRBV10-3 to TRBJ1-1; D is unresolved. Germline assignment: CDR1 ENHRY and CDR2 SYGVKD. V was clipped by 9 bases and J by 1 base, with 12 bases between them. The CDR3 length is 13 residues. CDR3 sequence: CAMVGNRNTEAFF. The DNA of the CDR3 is TGTGCCATGGTAGGTAACAGGAACACTGAAGCTTTCTTT.

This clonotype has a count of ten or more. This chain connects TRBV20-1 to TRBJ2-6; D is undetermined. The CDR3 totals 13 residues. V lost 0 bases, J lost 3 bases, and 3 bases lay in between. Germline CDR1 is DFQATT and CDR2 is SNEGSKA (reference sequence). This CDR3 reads CSAREYGANVLTF. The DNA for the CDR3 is TGCAGTGCTAGAGAGTATGGGGCCAACGTCCTGACTTTC.

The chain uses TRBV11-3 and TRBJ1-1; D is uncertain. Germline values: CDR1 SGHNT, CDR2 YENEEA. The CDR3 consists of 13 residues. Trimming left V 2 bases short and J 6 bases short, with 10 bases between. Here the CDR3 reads CASSLHLWAEAFF. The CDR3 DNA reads TGTGCCAGCAGCTTACACCTCTGGGCTGAAGCTTTCTTT.